The clone carrying this T cell receptor (beta chain) was seen at least ten times. What it recognizes is unknown. The data were obtained in a study of T-cell reconstitution after alpha-beta-depleted transplantation in children. General study points: About two months after transplant, alpha-beta T cells reportedly came from several hundred expanded graft clones. It was newly produced T cells that mostly accounted for T-cell counts and diversity one year after transplant. Recipient T cells and thymic progenitors that survived were the source of the high TCRbeta diversity seen at day 60 in some patients.

The germline gives CDR1 SQVTM, CDR2 ANQGSEA. The CDR3 runs 13 residues. The V and J ends lost 5 bases and 2 bases respectively, with 10 bases between them. Using unique molecular identifiers, the investigators prepared the TCRbeta library. From the PCR reads, TCRdb called clonotypes with MiXCR, one entry per CDR3 protein. The top ten clones hold 7.5% of a sample with some 300,000 distinct CDR3 sequences, 9.5% to 13% of them seen once. The sample was PBMCs, taken before TCRalphabeta/CD19-depleted stem cell transplant. This sequence originates from a boy under two years old with acute myeloid leukemia, due to receive a stem cell transplant. This sequence joins TRBV29-1 and TRBJ2-1, with D perhaps assigned TRBD1 or TRBD2 (5 bases each). The CDR3 protein is CSVRGEPYNEQFF. CDR3 bases: TGCAGCGTTAGGGGAGAACCCTACAATGAGCAGTTCTTC.